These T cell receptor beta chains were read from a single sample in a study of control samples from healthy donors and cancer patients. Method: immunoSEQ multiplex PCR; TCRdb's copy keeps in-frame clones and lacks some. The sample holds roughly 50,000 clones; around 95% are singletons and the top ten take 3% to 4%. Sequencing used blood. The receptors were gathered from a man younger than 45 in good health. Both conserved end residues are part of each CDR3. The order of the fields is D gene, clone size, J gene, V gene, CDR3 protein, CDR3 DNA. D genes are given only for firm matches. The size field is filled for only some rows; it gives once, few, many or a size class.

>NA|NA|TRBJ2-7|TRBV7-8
CASSLSYEQYF
TGTGCCAGCAGCCTGTCCTACGAGCAGTACTTC
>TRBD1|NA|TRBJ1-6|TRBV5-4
CASSLWGTGLVSSPLHF
TGTGCCAGCAGCTTGTGGGGGACAGGGTTGGTTAGTTCACCCCTCCACTTT
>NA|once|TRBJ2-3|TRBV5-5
CASSLQAGTDTQYF
TGTGCCAGCAGCCTCCAAGCGGGCACAGATACGCAGTATTTT
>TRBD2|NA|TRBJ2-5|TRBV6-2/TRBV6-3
CASSYSGLAGVQETQYF
TGTGCCAGCAGTTACTCAGGACTAGCGGGCGTACAAGAGACCCAGTACTTC
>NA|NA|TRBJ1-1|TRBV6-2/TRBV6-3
CASSYRPGGPGDTEAFF
TGTGCCAGCAGTTATCGGCCGGGCGGACCGGGGGACACTGAAGCTTTCTTT
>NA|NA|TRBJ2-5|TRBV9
CASSVHGTDQETQYF
TGTGCCAGCAGCGTCCACGGGACGGACCAAGAGACCCAGTACTTC
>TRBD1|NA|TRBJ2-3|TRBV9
CASDRGHTDTQYF
TGTGCCAGCGACAGGGGGCATACAGATACGCAGTATTTT
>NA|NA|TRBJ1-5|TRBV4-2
CASSQDELSNQPQHF
TGTGCCAGCAGCCAAGATGAGCTTAGCAATCAGCCCCAGCATTTT
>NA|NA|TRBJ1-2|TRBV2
CASSDNYGYTF
TGTGCCAGCAGTGATAACTATGGCTACACCTTC
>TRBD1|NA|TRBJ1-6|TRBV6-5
CASSYGQGSYSPLHF
TGTGCCAGCAGTTACGGACAGGGGAGTTATTCACCCCTCCACTTT
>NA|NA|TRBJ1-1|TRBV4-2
CASSQDFGGGNTEAFF
TGTGCCAGCAGCCAAGATTTCGGAGGGGGGAACACTGAAGCTTTCTTT
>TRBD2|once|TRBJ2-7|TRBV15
CATSRLAGGSYEQYF
TGTGCCACCAGCCGTCTAGCGGGAGGGTCCTACGAGCAGTACTTC
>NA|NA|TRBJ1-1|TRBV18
CASSPLGDTEAFF
TGTGCCAGCTCACCACTCGGGGACACTGAAGCTTTCTTT
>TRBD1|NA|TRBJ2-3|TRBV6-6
CASSYSGQGADTQYF
TGTGCCAGCAGTTACTCGGGACAGGGGGCTGATACGCAGTATTTT
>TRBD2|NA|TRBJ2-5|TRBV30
CAWSVGGGQETQYF
TGTGCCTGGAGTGTAGGCGGGGGCCAAGAGACCCAGTACTTC
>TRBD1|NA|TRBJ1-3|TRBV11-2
CASSLDWTGGRPGNTIYF
TGTGCCAGCAGCTTAGATTGGACAGGGGGACGCCCTGGAAACACCATATATTTT
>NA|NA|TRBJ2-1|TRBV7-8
CASSLVEGGWYEQFF
TGTGCCAGCAGCTTAGTAGAGGGGGGATGGTATGAGCAGTTCTTC
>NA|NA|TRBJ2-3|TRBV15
CATSKNLTAGNSTDTQYF
TGTGCCACCAGCAAAAACCTAACCGCCGGGAACTCCACAGATACGCAGTATTTT
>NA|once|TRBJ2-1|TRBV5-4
CASTTGGQSRYNEQFF
TGTGCCAGCACCACCGGAGGGCAAAGCCGATACAATGAGCAGTTCTTC
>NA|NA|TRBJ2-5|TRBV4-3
CASSQVWGQGETQYF
TGCGCCAGCAGCCAAGTTTGGGGGCAGGGAGAGACCCAGTACTTC
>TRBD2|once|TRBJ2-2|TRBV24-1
CATSPAGDSTGELFF
TGTGCCACCAGTCCAGCGGGAGATTCCACCGGGGAGCTGTTTTTT
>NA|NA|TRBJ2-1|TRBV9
CASSVGQSSYNEQFF
TGTGCCAGCAGCGTAGGGCAGAGCTCCTACAATGAGCAGTTCTTC